The next 6 T cell receptor beta chains were all read from a single sample in a study of T cells in Graves' hyperthyroidism and ophthalmopathy. The investigators amplified TCR beta CDR3 regions from RNA transcripts. In the first-round RT-PCR of the TCR CDR3, the HTBI primer set was used. TCRdb reanalysed the multiplex PCR reads using MiXCR and keeps one entry per CDR3 protein. The sample lists around 350,000 distinct CDR3 sequences; about 18% were seen once. Specimen: blood. The receptors here all came from a woman aged 25 to 45 with Graves' hyperthyroidism that later progressed to Graves' ophthalmopathy.

CDR3 protein: CSARDLVTGAQGYTF. CDR3 DNA sequence: TGCAGTGCTAGAGATCTAGTGACAGGGGCGCAAGGCTACACCTTC. The chain uses TRBV20-1 and TRBJ1-2; TRBD1 aligns across 8 bases. This CDR3 is 15 amino acids long. Germline lookup yields CDR1 DFQATT and CDR2 SNEGSKA (reference sequence). The junction had 11 bases not matched to a gene; V was cut back by 0 bases and J by 8 bases.

This clonotype was seen ten or more times. The chain recombines TRBV28 with TRBJ2-1; 8 bases are shared with TRBD1. CDR1 is MDHEN and CDR2 is SYDVKM in the germline V gene. The CDR3 spans 17 residues. V lost 4 bases and J lost 7; bases outside the gene matches: 15. The CDR3 is CASSSIRQGPDQNEQFF. The CDR3, as DNA: TGTGCCAGCAGTTCCATACGACAGGGGCCGGATCAAAATGAGCAGTTCTTC. Full variable domain (remainder filled in from reference TRBV28 and TRBJ2-1): DVKVTQSSRYLVKRTGEKVFLECVQDMDHENMFWYRQDPGLGLRLIYFSYDVKMKEKGDIPEGYSVSREKKERFSLILESASTNQTSMYLCASSSIRQGPDQNEQFFGPGTRLTVL.

This clonotype was seen a few times. This rearrangement joins TRBV27 to TRBJ1-2, with D possibly being TRBD1 (6 bases). Trimming stripped 2 bases from V and 4 bases from J, with 14 bases between. This CDR3 contains 15 residues. CDR1 is MNHEY and CDR2 is SMNVEV in the germline V gene (reference sequence). CDR3 coding DNA: TGTGCCAGCAGTTTAAACAGGGTTTTTAGCTATGGCTACACCTTC. It codes for CASSLNRVFSYGYTF.

The chain combines TRBV19 with TRBJ2-2, with no clear D. Trimming cost V 2 bases and J 8 bases, with 6 bases left between them. In germline, CDR1 is LNHDA, CDR2 SQIVND (reference sequence). This CDR3 has 12 amino acids. CDR3 sequence: CASSILHGELFF. The CDR3 region has the DNA TGTGCCAGTAGTATACTCCATGGGGAGCTGTTTTTT.

This clonotype was counted at least ten times. The rearrangement joins TRBV11-2 to TRBJ2-1; tentative D call: TRBD1 (5 bases). The CDR3 length is 13 residues. Trimming took 5 bases from V and 4 from J, leaving 9 bases between them. In germline, CDR1 is SGHAT, CDR2 FQNNGV. The CDR3 DNA is TGTGCCAGCAGCACTCGACAGTACAATGAGCAGTTCTTC. Amino acids: CASSTRQYNEQFF.

At least ten counts were recorded for this clonotype. J is TRBJ2-7 and V is TRBV9; D remains ambiguous. The CDR3 spans 13 residues. Trimming pared 7 bases from V and 1 base from J, leaving 12 bases between. Germline V lookup: CDR1 SGDLS, CDR2 YYNGEE. The DNA for the CDR3 is TGTGCCAGCTCTCCTGGCAGATCCTACGAGCAGTACTTC. Translation gives CASSPGRSYEQYF.